This T cell receptor (beta chain) was sequenced during a study of blood T cell repertoires in COVID-19. Produced via immunoSEQ multiplex PCR; TCRdb's table is partial and in-frame only. This sample has about 210,000 clones, with about four fifths found just once. Germline lookup yields CDR1 MDHEN and CDR2 SYDVKM. The CDR3 is made up of 15 amino acids. J was trimmed by 4 bases and V by 7 bases; bases with no gene match: 9. J is TRBJ2-5 and V is TRBV28; 10 bases agree with TRBD2. The specimen sequenced was peripheral blood. The TCR was taken from a woman of 80 years or more with COVID-19, enrolled during active disease. In nucleotides, the CDR3 is TGTGCCAGCAATAAAGGAGCGGGAGGGCGAGAGACCCAGTACTTC. It is translated as CASNKGAGGRETQYF. The entire variable domain, with the rest obtained from reference TRBV28 and TRBJ2-5, is as follows: DVKVTQSSRYLVKRTGEKVFLECVQDMDHENMFWYRQDPGLGLRLIYFSYDVKMKEKGDIPEGYSVSREKKERFSLILESASTNQTSMYLCASNKGAGGRETQYFGPGTRLLVL.